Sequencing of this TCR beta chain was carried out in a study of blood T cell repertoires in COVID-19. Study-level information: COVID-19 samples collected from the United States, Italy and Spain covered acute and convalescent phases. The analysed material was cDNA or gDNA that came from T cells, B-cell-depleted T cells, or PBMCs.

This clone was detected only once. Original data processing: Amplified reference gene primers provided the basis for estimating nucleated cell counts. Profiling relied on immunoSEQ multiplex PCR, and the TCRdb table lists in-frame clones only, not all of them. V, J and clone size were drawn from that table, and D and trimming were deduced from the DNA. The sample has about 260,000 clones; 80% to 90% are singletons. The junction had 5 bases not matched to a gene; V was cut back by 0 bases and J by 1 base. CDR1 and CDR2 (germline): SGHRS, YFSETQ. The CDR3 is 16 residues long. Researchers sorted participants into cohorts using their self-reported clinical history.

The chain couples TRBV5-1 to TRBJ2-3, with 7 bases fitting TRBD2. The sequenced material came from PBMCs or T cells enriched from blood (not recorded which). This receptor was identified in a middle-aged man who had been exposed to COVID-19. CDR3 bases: TGCGCCAGCAGCTTGGAGAGGCTAGCGGGCACAGATACGCAGTATTTT. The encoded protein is CASSLERLAGTDTQYF.